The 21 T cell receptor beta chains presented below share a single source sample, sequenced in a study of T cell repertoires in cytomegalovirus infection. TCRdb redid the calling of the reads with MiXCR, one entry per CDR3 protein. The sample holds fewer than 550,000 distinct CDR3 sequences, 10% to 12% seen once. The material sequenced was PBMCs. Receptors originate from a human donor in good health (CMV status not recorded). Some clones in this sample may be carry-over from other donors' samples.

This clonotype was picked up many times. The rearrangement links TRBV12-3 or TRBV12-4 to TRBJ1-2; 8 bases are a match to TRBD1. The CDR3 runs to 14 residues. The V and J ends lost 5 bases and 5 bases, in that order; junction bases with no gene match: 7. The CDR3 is CASSKRTGQYGYTF. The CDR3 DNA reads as TGTGCCAGCAGTAAACGGACAGGGCAGTATGGCTACACCTTC.

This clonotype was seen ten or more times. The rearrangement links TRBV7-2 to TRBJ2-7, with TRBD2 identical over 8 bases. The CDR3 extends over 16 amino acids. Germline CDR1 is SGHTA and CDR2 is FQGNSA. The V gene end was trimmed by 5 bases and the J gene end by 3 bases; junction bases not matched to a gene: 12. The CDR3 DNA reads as TGTGCCAGCAGCCGCCCGGGGGGGCGAATCGGCTACGAGCAGTACTTC. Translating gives CASSRPGGRIGYEQYF.

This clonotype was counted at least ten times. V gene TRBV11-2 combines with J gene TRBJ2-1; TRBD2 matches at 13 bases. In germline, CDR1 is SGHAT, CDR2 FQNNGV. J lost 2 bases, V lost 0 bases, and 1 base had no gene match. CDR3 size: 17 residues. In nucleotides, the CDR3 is TGTGCCAGCAGCTTAGAAACTAGCGGGGGGGCCTACAATGAGCAGTTCTTC. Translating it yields CASSLETSGGAYNEQFF.

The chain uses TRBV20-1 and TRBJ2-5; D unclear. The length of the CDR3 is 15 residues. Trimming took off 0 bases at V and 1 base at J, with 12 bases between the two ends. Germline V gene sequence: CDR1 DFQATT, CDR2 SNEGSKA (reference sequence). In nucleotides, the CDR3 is TGCAGTGCTAGAGATCGCGTGATCCCCCAAGAGACCCAGTACTTC. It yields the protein CSARDRVIPQETQYF.

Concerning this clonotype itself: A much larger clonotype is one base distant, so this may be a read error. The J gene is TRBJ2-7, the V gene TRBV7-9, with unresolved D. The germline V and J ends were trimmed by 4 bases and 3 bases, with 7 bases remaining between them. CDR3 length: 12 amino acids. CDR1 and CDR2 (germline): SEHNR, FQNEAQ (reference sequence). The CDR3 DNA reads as TGTGCCAGCAGCTCCCGAAGCTACGAGCAGTACTTC. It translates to CASSSRSYEQYF.

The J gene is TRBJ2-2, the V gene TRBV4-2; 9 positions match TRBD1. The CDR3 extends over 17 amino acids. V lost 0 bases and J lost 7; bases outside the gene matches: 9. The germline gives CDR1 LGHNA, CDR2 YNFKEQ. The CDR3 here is CASSQDQGTGLVGELFF. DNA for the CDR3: TGTGCCAGCAGCCAAGATCAGGGGACAGGGTTGGTCGGGGAGCTGTTTTTT.

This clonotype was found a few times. The CDR3 is CASSSPGTGGSGGYTF. CDR3 nucleotides: TGTGCCAGCAGTTCCCCCGGGACAGGGGGCAGCGGTGGCTACACCTTC. The chain carries TRBV27 and TRBJ1-2, with 12 bases fitting TRBD1. CDR3 length: 16 amino acids. J was trimmed by 7 bases and V by 4 bases; bases with no gene match: 10. Germline-derived CDR1 and CDR2 are MNHEY and SMNVEV (reference sequence).

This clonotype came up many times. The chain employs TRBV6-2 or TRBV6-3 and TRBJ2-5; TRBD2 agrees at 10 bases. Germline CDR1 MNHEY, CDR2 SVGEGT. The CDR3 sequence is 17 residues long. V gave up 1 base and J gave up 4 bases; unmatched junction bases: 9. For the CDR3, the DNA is TGTGCCAGCAGTTACTATTTAACTAGCGGGACTCTAGAGACCCAGTACTTC. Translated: CASSYYLTSGTLETQYF.

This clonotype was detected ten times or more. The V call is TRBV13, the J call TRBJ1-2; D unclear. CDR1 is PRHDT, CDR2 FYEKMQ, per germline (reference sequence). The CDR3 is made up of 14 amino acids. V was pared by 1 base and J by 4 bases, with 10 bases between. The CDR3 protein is CASSLDTERYGYTF. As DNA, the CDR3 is TGTGCCAGCAGCTTAGATACAGAACGCTATGGCTACACCTTC.

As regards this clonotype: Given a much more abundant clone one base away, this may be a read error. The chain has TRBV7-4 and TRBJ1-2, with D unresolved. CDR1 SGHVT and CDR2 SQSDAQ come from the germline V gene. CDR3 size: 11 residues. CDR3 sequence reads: CAGSLAWGYTF. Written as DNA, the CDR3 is TGTGCCGGCAGCTTAGCATGGGGCTACACCTTC.

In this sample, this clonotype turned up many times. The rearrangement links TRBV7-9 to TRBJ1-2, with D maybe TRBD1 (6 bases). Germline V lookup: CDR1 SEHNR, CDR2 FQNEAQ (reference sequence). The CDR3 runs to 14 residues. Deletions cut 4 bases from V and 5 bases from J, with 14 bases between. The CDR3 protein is CASSYLTGEYGYTF. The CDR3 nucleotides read TGTGCCAGCAGCTACCTGACAGGAGAGTATGGCTACACCTTC.

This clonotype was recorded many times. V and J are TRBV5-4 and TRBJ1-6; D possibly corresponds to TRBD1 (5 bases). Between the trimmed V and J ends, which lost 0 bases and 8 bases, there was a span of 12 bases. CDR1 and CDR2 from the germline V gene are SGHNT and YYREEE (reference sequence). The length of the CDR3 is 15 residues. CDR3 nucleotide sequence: TGTGCCAGCAGCTTGGCGGGGGGGTATGATTCACCCCTCCACTTT. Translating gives CASSLAGGYDSPLHF. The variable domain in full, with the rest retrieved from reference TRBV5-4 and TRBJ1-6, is ETGVTQSPTHLIKTRGQQVTLRCSSQSGHNTVSWYQQALGQGPQFIFQYYREEENGRGNFPPRFSGLQFPNYSSELNVNALELDDSALYLCASSLAGGYDSPLHFGNGTRLTVT.

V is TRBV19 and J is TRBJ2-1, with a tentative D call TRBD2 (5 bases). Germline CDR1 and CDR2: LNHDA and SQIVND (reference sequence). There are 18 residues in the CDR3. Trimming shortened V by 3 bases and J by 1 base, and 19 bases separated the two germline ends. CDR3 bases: TGTGCCAGTAGTATGAAGGAGGCGGGCCGGGTGTCCTACAATGAGCAGTTCTTC. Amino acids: CASSMKEAGRVSYNEQFF. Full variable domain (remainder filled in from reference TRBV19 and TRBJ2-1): DGGITQSPKYLFRKEGQNVTLSCEQNLNHDAMYWYRQDPGQGLRLIYYSQIVNDFQKGDIAEGYSVSREKKESFPLTVTSAQKNPTAFYLCASSMKEAGRVSYNEQFFGPGTRLTVL.

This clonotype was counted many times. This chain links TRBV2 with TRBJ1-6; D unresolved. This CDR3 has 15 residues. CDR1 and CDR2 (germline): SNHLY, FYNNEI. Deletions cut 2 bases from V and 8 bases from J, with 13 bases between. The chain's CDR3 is CASSELVGRYSPLHF. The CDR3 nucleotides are TGTGCCAGCAGTGAACTTGTCGGCAGATATTCACCCCTCCACTTT.

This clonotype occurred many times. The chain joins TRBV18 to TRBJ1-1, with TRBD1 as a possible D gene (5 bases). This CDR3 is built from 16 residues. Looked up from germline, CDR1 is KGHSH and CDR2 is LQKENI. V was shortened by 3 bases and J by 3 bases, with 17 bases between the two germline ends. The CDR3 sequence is CASSPRVGQRDTEAFF. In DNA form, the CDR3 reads TGTGCCAGCTCACCTCGGGTAGGACAACGGGACACTGAAGCTTTCTTT.

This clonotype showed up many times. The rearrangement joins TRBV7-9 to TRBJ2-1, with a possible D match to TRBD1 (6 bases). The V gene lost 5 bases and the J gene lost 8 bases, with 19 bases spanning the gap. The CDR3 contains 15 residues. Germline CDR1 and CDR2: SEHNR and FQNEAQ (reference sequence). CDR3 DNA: TGTGCCAGCAGCCCCCGGACAGCCCAGGTAGATGAGCAGTTCTTC. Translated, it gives CASSPRTAQVDEQFF.

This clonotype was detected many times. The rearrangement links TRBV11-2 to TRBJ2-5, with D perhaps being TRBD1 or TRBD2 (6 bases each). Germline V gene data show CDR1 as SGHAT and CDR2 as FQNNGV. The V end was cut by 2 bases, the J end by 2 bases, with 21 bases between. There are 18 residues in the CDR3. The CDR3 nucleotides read TGTGCCAGCAGCTTAATTAACAGTATAGGGGGGCGGCAAGAGACCCAGTACTTC. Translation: CASSLINSIGGRQETQYF.

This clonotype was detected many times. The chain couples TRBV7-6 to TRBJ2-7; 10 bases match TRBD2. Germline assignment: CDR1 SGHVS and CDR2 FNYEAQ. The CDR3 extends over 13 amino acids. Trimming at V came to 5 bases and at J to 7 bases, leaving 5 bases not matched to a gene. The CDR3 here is CASSRTSGGEQYF. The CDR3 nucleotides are TGTGCCAGCAGCCGGACTAGCGGAGGAGAGCAGTACTTC.

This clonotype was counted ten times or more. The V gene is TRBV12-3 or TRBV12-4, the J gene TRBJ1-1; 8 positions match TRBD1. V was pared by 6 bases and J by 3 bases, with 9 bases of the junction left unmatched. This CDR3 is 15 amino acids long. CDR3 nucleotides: TGTGCCAGCAGAGCCTCCCGACAGGGGCACACTGAAGCTTTCTTT. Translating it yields CASRASRQGHTEAFF.

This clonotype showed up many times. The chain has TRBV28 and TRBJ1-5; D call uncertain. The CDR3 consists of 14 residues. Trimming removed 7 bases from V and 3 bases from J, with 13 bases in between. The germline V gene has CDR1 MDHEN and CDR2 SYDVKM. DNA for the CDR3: TGTGCCAGCAACACCCCCGTTTTCAATCAGCCCCAGCATTTT. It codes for CASNTPVFNQPQHF. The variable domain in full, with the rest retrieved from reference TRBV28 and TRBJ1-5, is DVKVTQSSRYLVKRTGEKVFLECVQDMDHENMFWYRQDPGLGLRLIYFSYDVKMKEKGDIPEGYSVSREKKERFSLILESASTNQTSMYLCASNTPVFNQPQHFGDGTRLSIL.

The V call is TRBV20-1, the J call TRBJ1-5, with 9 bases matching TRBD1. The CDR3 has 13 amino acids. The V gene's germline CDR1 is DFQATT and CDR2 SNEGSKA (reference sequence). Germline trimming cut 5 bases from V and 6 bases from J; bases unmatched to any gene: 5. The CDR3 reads CSADTGGGQPQHF. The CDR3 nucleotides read TGCAGTGCTGACACAGGGGGCGGTCAGCCCCAGCATTTT.